This paragraph covers one TCR beta chain sequence. What it recognizes is unknown. Clones were read by immunoSEQ multiplex PCR, and TCRdb kept only the in-frame ones, dropping some. The sample lists around 3,100 clones, around 90% occurring once. The CDR3 covers 18 residues. These data originate in a study of T cell repertoires in ileal Crohn's disease. Across the study: Median disease duration was roughly 7.9 years; approximately 32% smoked at surgery.

Points from the study as a whole: Mucosal expansions were suggested to be mainly CD8 T cells. Active smokers at surgery had more clonal expansions than non-smokers.

Stated time point: proximal margin of the surgical specimen (macroscopically non-inflamed). The sequence derives from an adult with Crohn's disease. The V and J genes are TRBV1 and TRBJ2-3; the table names TRBD2, a call not compared with the DNA. TRBV1 is a listed pseudogene. The sequenced sample consisted of ileal tissue. The CDR3 DNA reads TGCACCAGCAGCCAAGATCCCCGAAGACTAGCGGCCACAGATACGCAGTATTTT. Translation: CTSSQDPRRLAATDTQYF.